The following is a T cell receptor beta chain sequence with its context. Its cognate antigen is unknown. The record originates from a study of OX40 agonist ivuxolimab in advanced cancers. Looking at the study overall: Patients achieving partial responses numbered three: one hepatocellular carcinoma case and two cutaneous melanoma cases. Findings of the study overall: Patients with a partial response at 0.1-3.0 mg/kg had among the lowest clonal expansion.

With 1 base removed from V and 3 bases from J, the gap between germline ends came to 0 bases. The germline V gene has CDR1 GTSNPN and CDR2 SVGIG (reference sequence). The CDR3 contains 11 residues. Clones were sequenced by immunoSEQ multiplex PCR, and TCRdb holds only the in-frame ones, with some missing. The table lists tens of thousands of clones, 87% of them singletons. This clonotype was obtained from an adult with an advanced solid tumor such as melanoma, head and neck, liver or kidney cancer. The sample here was CD4+ or CD8+ T cells sorted from blood, taken in a trial of the OX40 agonist ivuxolimab. The chain combines TRBV30 with TRBJ2-2; no firm D call. The CDR3: CAWSDTGELFF. The CDR3 coding sequence is TGTGCCTGGAGTGACACCGGGGAGCTGTTTTTT.